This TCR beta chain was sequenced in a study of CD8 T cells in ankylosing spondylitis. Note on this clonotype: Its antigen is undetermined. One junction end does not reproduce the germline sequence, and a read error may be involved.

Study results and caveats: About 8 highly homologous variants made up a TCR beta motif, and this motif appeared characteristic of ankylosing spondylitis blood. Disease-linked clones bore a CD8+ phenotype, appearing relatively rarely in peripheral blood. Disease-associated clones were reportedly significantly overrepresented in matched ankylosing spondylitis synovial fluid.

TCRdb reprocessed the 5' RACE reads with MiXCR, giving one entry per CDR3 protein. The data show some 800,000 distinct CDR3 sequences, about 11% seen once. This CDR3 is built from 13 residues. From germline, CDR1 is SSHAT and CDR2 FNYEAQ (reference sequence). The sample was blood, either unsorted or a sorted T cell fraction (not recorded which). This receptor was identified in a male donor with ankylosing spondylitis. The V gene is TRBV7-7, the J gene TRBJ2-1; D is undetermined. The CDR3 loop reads CASSLSRSNEQFF. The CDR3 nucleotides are TGTGCTAGCAGCTTAAGCAGATCCAATGAGCAGTTCTTC.